The 32 T cell receptor beta chains presented below share a single source sample, sequenced in a study of T cells in Graves' hyperthyroidism and ophthalmopathy. Template material for amplifying TCR beta CDR3 regions consisted of RNA transcripts. HTBI primers were the set used in a first-round RT-PCR of the TCR CDR3. TCRdb recomputed calls from the multiplex PCR reads with MiXCR, one row per CDR3 protein. Of 250,000 to 300,000 distinct CDR3 sequences in the sample, roughly 19% were seen once. Sequenced sample: blood. These receptors came from a man aged 50 or older with Graves' ophthalmopathy.

Only a few counts were recorded for this clonotype. The chain couples TRBV14 to TRBJ1-1; D gene uncertain. This CDR3 region has 13 residues. V gave up 4 bases and J gave up 0 bases, with 6 bases separating them. Per the germline V gene, CDR1 is SGHDN and CDR2 is FVKESK. This CDR3 is CASSPEVNTEAFF. In DNA, the CDR3 is TGTGCCAGCAGCCCGGAGGTGAACACTGAAGCTTTCTTT.

This chain joins TRBV20-1 and TRBJ2-5; D is possibly TRBD1 (6 bases). The CDR3 has 12 residues. V lost 5 bases, J lost 5 bases, and 12 bases lay in between. Germline V lookup: CDR1 DFQATT, CDR2 SNEGSKA (reference sequence). CDR3 loop: CSAPSRGETQYF. DNA of the CDR3: TGCAGTGCTCCCAGCAGGGGTGAGACCCAGTACTTC.

This rearrangement joins TRBV18 to TRBJ1-5, with 11 bases identical to TRBD1. Germline V lookup: CDR1 KGHSH, CDR2 LQKENI. Losses at the gene ends were 6 bases for V and 2 bases for J; bases not matched to a gene: 9. This CDR3 has 17 residues. The CDR3 is CASSRGTGGGGNQPQHF. CDR3 in DNA: TGTGCCAGCTCTCGCGGGACAGGGGGTGGAGGCAATCAGCCCCAGCATTTT.

The chain has TRBV19 and TRBJ1-1; no definite D call. The CDR3 spans 13 residues. Between the trimmed V and J ends, which lost 2 bases and 3 bases, there was a span of 7 bases. Per germline, CDR1 LNHDA and CDR2 SQIVND (reference sequence). CDR3: CASSIFGYTEAFF. DNA for the CDR3: TGTGCCAGTAGTATATTCGGGTACACTGAAGCTTTCTTT.

V and J are TRBV28 and TRBJ2-1; 9 positions match TRBD1. The ends lost 5 bases at V and 9 bases at J; junction bases unmatched: 8. CDR1 MDHEN and CDR2 SYDVKM come from the germline V gene. The CDR3 consists of 14 residues. In DNA, the CDR3 is TGTGCCAGCAGTCCCGGACAGGGGACCGGTGAGCAGTTCTTC. Translation: CASSPGQGTGEQFF.

This clonotype is a singleton in its sample. The rearrangement joins TRBV7-9 to TRBJ2-7, with 8 bases matching TRBD1. With 4 bases clipped from V and 0 bases from J, the junction kept 8 bases outside the gene matches. There are 16 residues in the CDR3. Germline V gene data show CDR1 as SEHNR and CDR2 as FQNEAQ (reference sequence). The CDR3 region has the DNA TGTGCCAGCAGCTCCCCAGGACAGGGAATCTCCTACGAGCAGTACTTC. Translating it yields CASSSPGQGISYEQYF. Using reference TRBV7-9 and TRBJ2-7 for the parts outside the CDR3, the full variable domain is DTGVSQNPRHKITKRGQNVTFRCDPISEHNRLYWYRQTLGQGPEFLTYFQNEAQLEKSRLLSDRFSAERPKGSFSTLEIQRTEQGDSAMYLCASSSPGQGISYEQYFGPGTRLTVT.

This clonotype occurred many times. The V gene is TRBV20-1, the J gene TRBJ1-1, with TRBD1 matching over 8 bases. CDR1 is DFQATT, CDR2 SNEGSKA, per germline (reference sequence). The CDR3 is 15 residues long. V trimming: 2 bases; J trimming: 11 bases; junction bases outside the gene matches: 16. The CDR3 region is CSARSGVAGGKEAFF. DNA of the CDR3: TGCAGTGCTAGATCCGGTGTGGCAGGGGGCAAGGAGGCTTTCTTT.

This clonotype was seen at least ten times. The chain links TRBV13 to TRBJ2-7; 11 bases are a match to TRBD1. The CDR3 covers 15 residues. The germline CDR1 and CDR2 sequences are PRHDT and FYEKMQ (reference sequence). With V trimmed by 1 base and J by 6 bases, 5 bases remained unmatched. The CDR3 bases are TGTGCCAGCAGCTTAGCCGGGACAGGGGGTCTCGAGCAGTACTTC. Its protein product is CASSLAGTGGLEQYF.

Regarding this clonotype: Since a much larger clone is just one base distant, this may be a read error. Here the CDR3 omits its conserved ending phenylalanine or tryptophan, so a read error is the likely source. The chain is built from TRBV7-3 and TRBJ2-5; tentatively, D is TRBD2 (5 bases). CDR1 is SGHTA, CDR2 FQGTGA, per germline. The V gene lost 1 base and the J gene lost 4 bases, with 10 bases spanning the gap. This CDR3 contains 14 residues. Written as DNA, the CDR3 is TGTGCCAGCAGCTTAATAGGAGGTAGAGAGACCCAGTACCTC. Its translation: CASSLIGGRETQYL.

The CDR3 DNA sequence: TGCGCCAGCAGCGACGGACTAGTAAAAGAGACCCAGTACTTC. It encodes CASSDGLVKETQYF. The rearrangement uses TRBV5-1 and TRBJ2-5, with TRBD2 matching over 7 bases. Germline CDR1 and CDR2: SGHRS and YFSETQ. Trimming cost V 4 bases and J 3 bases; bases outside gene matches: 6. CDR3 length equals 14 residues.

The gene calls are TRBV20-1 and TRBJ2-2; D is unclear. Germline assignment: CDR1 DFQATT and CDR2 SNEGSKA (reference sequence). The CDR3 has 15 residues. The germline V and J ends were trimmed by 0 bases and 7 bases, with 15 bases remaining between them. The CDR3 sequence is CSARDFGQLGGELFF. The CDR3 DNA is TGCAGTGCTAGAGATTTCGGCCAGTTAGGCGGGGAGCTGTTTTTT.

There are a few counts of this clonotype. The rearrangement links TRBV28 to TRBJ1-2; D is ambiguous. The CDR3 loop spans 15 amino acids. Germline V lookup: CDR1 MDHEN, CDR2 SYDVKM. V gave up 7 bases and J gave up 4 bases, with 19 bases separating them. This chain's CDR3 is CASTPPLQDSYGYTF. The CDR3, as DNA: TGTGCCAGCACTCCACCCCTTCAAGACTCCTATGGCTACACCTTC.

This clonotype was recorded many times. The chain employs TRBV5-1 and TRBJ2-2, with 9 bases lining up with TRBD1. The germline V gene has CDR1 SGHRS and CDR2 YFSETQ. J was trimmed by 1 base and V by 5 bases; bases with no gene match: 0. CDR3 length equals 14 residues. The CDR3 protein is CASRDRGNTGELFF. CDR3 DNA sequence: TGCGCCAGCAGGGACAGGGGGAACACCGGGGAGCTGTTTTTT.

The rearrangement joins TRBV7-9 to TRBJ2-5, with 7 bases aligning to TRBD1. Germline CDR1 reads SEHNR; CDR2 reads FQNEAQ (reference sequence). V was pared by 8 bases and J by 3 bases, with 6 bases of the junction left unmatched. The length of the CDR3 is 13 residues. The CDR3 region has the DNA TGTGCCAGCCCGGGACAGAAAGAAGAGACCCAGTACTTC. Translating it yields CASPGQKEETQYF.

V is TRBV6-1 and J is TRBJ2-7; 8 bases map to TRBD2. This CDR3 is built from 13 residues. Germline V lookup: CDR1 MNHNS, CDR2 SASEGT. Trimming removed 7 bases from V and 0 bases from J; junction bases left unmatched: 2. CDR3 region: CASNSGSSYEQYF. For the CDR3, the DNA is TGTGCCAGCAACAGCGGGAGCTCCTACGAGCAGTACTTC.

In its sample, this clonotype was seen many times. The chain is built from TRBV11-2 and TRBJ1-4, with 7 bases that match TRBD1. Germline CDR1 is SGHAT and CDR2 is FQNNGV. V shed 2 bases, J shed 3 bases, and the junction held 6 bases outside the gene matches. CDR3 length equals 16 residues. In DNA form, the CDR3 reads TGTGCCAGCAGCTTACGAAAGGGGGCCCCTAATGAAAAACTGTTTTTT. This codes for CASSLRKGAPNEKLFF.

This clonotype was recorded at least ten times. The V gene is TRBV28, the J gene TRBJ2-3; D not resolved. The length of the CDR3 is 13 residues. Trimming removed 5 bases from V and 8 bases from J, with 14 bases in between. Germline CDR1 reads MDHEN; CDR2 reads SYDVKM. CDR3 sequence reads: CASSHLERSTQYF. In DNA form, the CDR3 reads TGTGCCAGCAGTCATCTCGAGCGAAGTACGCAGTATTTT.

CDR3 region: CASSEIAVGLAVDEQFF. DNA for the CDR3: TGTGCCAGCAGTGAAATTGCCGTGGGACTAGCTGTGGATGAGCAGTTCTTC. The V gene is TRBV6-1, the J gene TRBJ2-1; 9 bases fit TRBD2. Germline CDR1 is MNHNS and CDR2 is SASEGT. J lost 8 bases, V lost 2 bases, and 13 bases had no gene match. The CDR3 consists of 17 residues.

This clonotype was seen at least ten times. V gene TRBV5-1 combines with J gene TRBJ2-7; TRBD1 matches at 7 bases. V lost 0 bases, J lost 4 bases, and 10 bases stayed unmatched. The germline V gene has CDR1 SGHRS and CDR2 YFSETQ. The CDR3 totals 16 residues. The CDR3 DNA reads TGCGCCAGCAGCTTGGCTGCGACAGGGTCGAGTTACGAGCAGTACTTC. Translation gives CASSLAATGSSYEQYF.

The genes are TRBV2 and TRBJ2-7; 7 bases are a match to TRBD1. The CDR3 has 13 amino acids. V trimming: 9 bases; J trimming: 5 bases; junction bases outside the gene matches: 10. Per the germline V gene, CDR1 is SNHLY and CDR2 is FYNNEI. The CDR3 sequence is CASRWDSSNEQYF. CDR3 nucleotides: TGTGCCAGTCGTTGGGACAGTTCTAACGAGCAGTACTTC.

This clonotype was seen at least ten times. The rearrangement uses TRBV10-2 and TRBJ1-1; no definite D call. The CDR3 contains 12 residues. V dropped 3 bases and J dropped 1 base, with 3 bases sitting between them. Germline lookup yields CDR1 WSHSY and CDR2 SAAADI. The DNA of the CDR3 is TGCGCCAGCAGTGAAGGGAACACTGAAGCTTTCTTT. It codes for CASSEGNTEAFF.

The chain combines TRBV20-1 with TRBJ2-3, with D possibly matching TRBD2 (6 bases). Germline V gene sequence: CDR1 DFQATT, CDR2 SNEGSKA (reference sequence). Trimming cost V 3 bases and J 2 bases, with 15 bases left between them. The CDR3 sequence is 15 residues long. In DNA, the CDR3 is TGCAGTGCTAGTGCATGGGCGGGGACCACAGATACGCAGTATTTT. It translates to CSASAWAGTTDTQYF.

The J gene is TRBJ1-1, the V gene TRBV6-5; 7 bases match TRBD1. V trimming: 2 bases; J trimming: 8 bases; junction bases outside the gene matches: 8. CDR1 MNHEY and CDR2 SVGAGI come from the germline V gene. The CDR3 is 14 amino acids. The CDR3 protein is CASSYGDWTGEAFF. CDR3 nucleotide sequence: TGTGCCAGCAGTTACGGAGATTGGACAGGAGAAGCTTTCTTT.

The chain has TRBV6-6 and TRBJ2-1; D may correspond to TRBD1 or TRBD2 (5 bases each). Germline V gene data show CDR1 as MNHNY and CDR2 as SVGAGI (reference sequence). The CDR3 contains 17 residues. Trimming cost V 0 bases and J 3 bases, with 15 bases left between them. CDR3 region: CASSYSGPPDNYNEQFF. The DNA for the CDR3 is TGTGCCAGCAGTTACTCGGGACCGCCTGATAACTACAATGAGCAGTTCTTC.

This clonotype was counted only a few times. This chain uses TRBV12-3 or TRBV12-4 with TRBJ1-2, with D unclear. The CDR3 consists of 11 residues. Between the trimmed V and J ends, which lost 8 bases and 7 bases, there was a span of 11 bases. This chain's CDR3 is CASLLESGYTF. DNA for the CDR3: TGTGCCAGCCTGTTAGAGAGTGGCTACACCTTC.

This clonotype has ten or more counts. The chain links TRBV18 to TRBJ2-3; 9 bases line up with TRBD1. Per the germline V gene, CDR1 is KGHSH and CDR2 is LQKENI. The trim removed 5 bases at V and 4 bases at J, leaving 4 bases unmatched. The CDR3 covers 14 residues. The CDR3 nucleotides are TGTGCCAGCTCAATTCGGGACAGGGCAGATACGCAGTATTTT. It is translated as CASSIRDRADTQYF.

This clonotype was seen only once. The chain is built from TRBV7-2 and TRBJ2-3; 8 bases are a match to TRBD2. Germline V CDR1 and CDR2: SGHTA, FQGNSA. Trimming removed 0 bases from V and 3 bases from J; junction bases left unmatched: 2. The CDR3 contains 15 residues. The CDR3 here is CASSLASGRTDTQYF. In DNA, the CDR3 is TGTGCCAGCAGCTTAGCCAGCGGGAGAACAGATACGCAGTATTTT.

A word on this clonotype: A junction boundary mismatches the germline segment, possibly from a read error. This chain connects TRBV12-3 or TRBV12-4 to TRBJ1-6; 9 bases are a match to TRBD1. This CDR3 is built from 15 residues. The CDR3 region is CASRQEDRGNLPLHF. DNA for the CDR3: TGTGCCAGCAGACAAGAGGACAGGGGTAATTTACCCCTCCACTTT.

This clonotype has a handful of counts. The J gene is TRBJ1-1, the V gene TRBV3-1, with a weak D call TRBD1 (5 bases). V was cut by 5 bases and J by 5 bases, with 15 bases left in between. Germline CDR1 reads LGHDT; CDR2 reads YNNKEL (reference sequence). This CDR3 has 14 amino acids. For the CDR3, the DNA is TGTGCCAGCAGCTCCCCCTCTGGGGGTACTGAAGCTTTCTTT. Amino acids: CASSSPSGGTEAFF.

This clonotype has ten or more counts. CDR3 amino acids: CASKRTDSVNQPQHF. The CDR3 bases are TGTGCCAGCAAACGGACAGATTCGGTCAATCAGCCCCAGCATTTT. This chain links TRBV2 with TRBJ1-5, with D tentatively TRBD1 (6 bases). Looked up from germline, CDR1 is SNHLY and CDR2 is FYNNEI. The CDR3 extends over 15 amino acids. The V end lost 7 bases, the J end lost 3 bases, and 16 bases lay between the germline ends.

The table lists this clonotype with a count of one. One end of the junction does not line up with germline, which may come from a read error. The chain has TRBV12-3 or TRBV12-4 and TRBJ2-3; D not certain. This CDR3 is 18 amino acids long. The CDR3 DNA sequence: TGTGCCATCAGTGAGAGTATAGCAGGAGATGGTGGGACAGATACGCAGTATTTT. Translated, it gives CAISESIAGDGGTDTQYF.

In its sample, this clonotype was seen a few times. This chain joins TRBV2 and TRBJ1-5, with D possibly matching TRBD1 (5 bases). The ends were cut back, 7 bases at V and 1 base at J, with 8 bases in the middle. Germline loops: CDR1 SNHLY, CDR2 FYNNEI. This CDR3 spans 13 amino acids. The CDR3 sequence: CASIRDSNQPQHF. DNA of the CDR3: TGTGCCAGCATCAGGGACAGCAATCAGCCCCAGCATTTT. Full variable domain (rest looked up from reference TRBV2 and TRBJ1-5): EPEVTQTPSHQVTQMGQEVILRCVPISNHLYFYWYRQILGQKVEFLVSFYNNEISEKSEIFDDQFSVERPDGSNFTLKIRSTKLEDSAMYFCASIRDSNQPQHFGDGTRLSIL.